This TCR beta chain is from a study of CD8+CD57+ T cells in acquired aplastic anemia. Turning to the study itself: CD4+ and CD8+ cells, once sorted, gave DNA averaging approximately 3 ug. Notes on the study in general: Patients and healthy controls showed no significant CD8+ Simpson's diversity difference.

Note on this clonotype: What it binds is unknown.

By flow cytometry, patients selected for sequencing had shown an expansion of CD8+CD57+ cells. Among the patients, none had received any therapy at the time of blood sampling. V lost 3 bases and J 8 bases, leaving 10 bases between the germline ends. This CDR3 spans 13 amino acids. Germline-derived CDR1 and CDR2 are KGHDR and SFDVKD. For CDR3 and TCR beta VDJ profiling, genomic DNA was the template used. One entry per CDR3 protein, called by TCRdb with MiXCR from the reads. The sample lists about 160,000 distinct CDR3 sequences; about 48% were seen once. The TCR sequence derives from a human donor with aplastic anemia. This chain connects TRBV24-1 to TRBJ2-1; TRBD1 might be the D (5 bases). Sample: sorted CD4+, CD8+, or CD8+CD57+ T cells (not recorded which) from PBMCs. This chain's CDR3 is CATSDAWGYEQFF. Here the CDR3 DNA reads TGTGCCACCAGTGATGCTTGGGGCTATGAGCAGTTCTTC.